This TCR beta chain was observed in a study of blood T cells in healthy people across ages. Study observations and caveats: A roughly linear age-dependent decrease characterized TCR beta diversity per million T cells.

The V gene's germline CDR1 is MNHGY and CDR2 SAAAGT. With V trimmed by 8 bases and J by 1 base, 4 bases remained unmatched. The CDR3 runs to 13 residues. A second PCR, run for roughly 7 to 12 cycles, used a sample-barcoded 5' primer plus a J-beta primer mix. Each cDNA molecule was tagged by a template-switch adaptor that had 12 random nucleotides. TCRdb redid the calling of the 5' RACE reads with MiXCR, one entry per CDR3 protein. The sample includes roughly 1.5 million distinct CDR3 sequences, around 40% of them seen just once. This clonotype was counted a few times. Antigen unknown. Material: blood. The sequence was collected from a woman aged 18-30 years in good health. V and J are TRBV6-8 and TRBJ2-5; 7 nucleotides agree with TRBD2. DNA of the CDR3: TGTGCCAGCTGTTGGACTAGCCAAGAGACCCAGTACTTC. Amino acid sequence: CASCWTSQETQYF.